This TCR beta chain was recorded in a study of T-cell reconstitution after alpha-beta-depleted transplantation in children. The study's findings and limits: Most T-cell counts and diversity one year after the transplant came from T cells that were newly produced. Several hundred expanded graft clones reportedly were the source of alpha-beta T cells about two months after transplant. The study traced high day-60 TCRbeta diversity in some patients to surviving recipient T cells and thymic progenitors.

The CDR3 has 17 residues. V was pared by 0 bases and J by 8 bases, with 11 bases of the junction left unmatched. CDR1 and CDR2 (germline): LGHNA, YNFKEQ. Unique molecular identifiers were built into the TCRbeta library. TCRdb used MiXCR to reprocess the PCR reads, holding one entry per CDR3 protein. This sample has some 310,000 distinct CDR3 sequences, with approximately 20% found just once. Concerning this clonotype: The antigen is undetermined.

The TCR originated in a male patient under 18 who had a stem cell transplant for acute lymphoblastic leukemia, so the T cells may come from the graft donor. This specimen consisted of PBMCs, mostly from graft donor cells, obtained 180 days after TCRalphabeta/CD19-depleted stem cell transplant. This chain uses TRBV4-2 with TRBJ2-1, with 9 nucleotides matching TRBD2. CDR3 bases: TGTGCCAGCAGCCAAGATCCCCCGACTAGCGGTTTCGATGAGCAGTTCTTC. This gives the protein CASSQDPPTSGFDEQFF.